The 3 T cell receptor beta chains below were found in one sample sequenced in a study of beta chain features in type 1 diabetes. The investigators reverse transcribed all of the isolated RNA, so they sequenced expressed TCRB transcripts. TCRdb's table, derived via immunoSEQ multiplex PCR, lists solely in-frame clones and lacks some. The repertoire holds about 160,000 clones, with approximately 9% as singletons. Source material: central memory CD4+ T cells from blood. These receptors originate from a woman aged 18-29 years in good health.

The gene calls are TRBV30 and TRBJ2-2; 7 nucleotides match TRBD2. V was pared by 1 base and J by 4 bases, with 6 bases of the junction left unmatched. The CDR3 has 15 residues. Germline values: CDR1 GTSNPN, CDR2 SVGIG (reference sequence). The CDR3 region has the DNA TGTGCCTGGAGTGAGGCGGGAGACGGCACCGGGGAGCTGTTTTTT. It specifies CAWSEAGDGTGELFF.

The chain uses TRBV7-2 and TRBJ2-3; possible D gene TRBD2, 5 bases. V gave up 0 bases and J gave up 0 bases, with 7 bases separating them. Germline assignment: CDR1 SGHTA and CDR2 FQGNSA. The CDR3 contains 15 residues. CDR3 nucleotides: TGTGCCAGCAGCTTAGCCAAGCGGAGCACAGATACGCAGTATTTT. Protein: CASSLAKRSTDTQYF. The full variable domain, with the rest looked up from reference TRBV7-2 and TRBJ2-3, is GAGVSQSPSNKVTEKGKDVELRCDPISGHTALYWYRQSLGQGLEFLIYFQGNSAPDKSGLPSDRFSAERTGGSVSTLTIQRTQQEDSAVYLCASSLAKRSTDTQYFGPGTRLTVL.

This clone came up a few times. The chain joins TRBV18 to TRBJ2-2; no reliable D call. Germline CDR1 reads KGHSH; CDR2 reads LQKENI. The CDR3 length is 15 residues. V lost 3 bases, J lost 0 bases, and 8 bases lay in between. CDR3 residues: CASSPNRANTGELFF. Here the CDR3 DNA reads TGTGCCAGCTCACCGAACCGAGCGAACACCGGGGAGCTGTTTTTT.